This T cell receptor beta chain was identified in a study of blood T cell repertoires in COVID-19. Study in general: COVID-19 samples, acute and convalescent, were from the United States, Italy and Spain. Nucleic acid was either cDNA or gDNA, and it came from T cells, B-cell-depleted T cells, or PBMCs.

Study processing details: It was from reference gene primer amplification that nucleated cell counts were estimated. The protocol was immunoSEQ multiplex PCR, while the TCRdb copy is restricted to in-frame clones and leaves out a portion. Clonal size and the V and J genes are those of that table, whereas D and trimming came from the DNA. Of roughly 66,000 clones in the sample, around 90% were seen once. This CDR3 region has 15 residues. The sample consisted of peripheral blood. The chain is built from TRBV21-1 and TRBJ2-7; the table calls TRBD2, which could not be checked here. TRBV21-1 is assigned pseudogene status. The receptor's source is a human donor with active COVID-19. The donor label of this sample is uncertain. This CDR3 is CASSIMAASSYEQYF. The CDR3 DNA sequence: TGTGCCAGCAGCATCATGGCGGCCTCCTCCTACGAGCAGTACTTC.